Below, 32 T cell receptor beta chains from the same sample are listed, as sequenced in a study of T cell responses to AZD1222 COVID-19 vaccine. Only in-frame clones appear in the TCRdb table, and some are missing; sequencing was by immunoSEQ multiplex PCR. The sample carries roughly 150,000 clones, around 90% recorded once. The source material was peripheral blood, sampled 28 days after the second AZD1222 dose. All receptors derive from an adult who received the AZD1222 COVID-19 vaccine.

The V call is TRBV30, the J call TRBJ1-2, with a weak D call TRBD1 (6 bases). The CDR3 consists of 13 residues. The germline V gene encodes CDR1 GTSNPN and CDR2 SVGIG (reference sequence). V lost 2 bases and J lost 12, with 19 bases in between. CDR3 amino acids: CAWSRQVRLQHTF. CDR3 nucleotide sequence: TGTGCCTGGAGTAGACAGGTTCGTCTCCAGCACACCTTC.

This chain joins TRBV9 and TRBJ2-6; the D call may be TRBD1 or TRBD2 (5 bases each). Trimming stripped 0 bases from V and 0 bases from J, with 7 bases between. Germline CDR1 is SGDLS and CDR2 is YYNGEE. This CDR3 has 16 residues. The CDR3 nucleotides read TGTGCCAGCAGCGTAGAGAGGGGCTCTGGGGCCAACGTCCTGACTTTC. Translated, it gives CASSVERGSGANVLTF.

In its sample, this clone was seen once. The chain uses TRBV7-3 and TRBJ1-6; no reliable D call. V lost 2 bases and J 10 bases, leaving 15 bases between the germline ends. The CDR3 extends over 15 amino acids. Germline V gene sequence: CDR1 SGHTA, CDR2 FQGTGA. CDR3 loop: CASSLVAGLGSPLHF. CDR3 coding DNA: TGTGCCAGCAGCTTAGTGGCTGGGCTTGGGTCACCCCTCCACTTT.

J is TRBJ2-3 and V is TRBV6-1; 11 bases line up with TRBD2. Trimming at V came to 0 bases and at J to 6 bases, leaving 5 bases not matched to a gene. The CDR3 covers 16 residues. CDR1 is MNHNS, CDR2 SASEGT, per germline. The CDR3 protein is CASSEASGGAADTQYF. The CDR3 DNA reads as TGTGCCAGCAGTGAAGCTAGCGGGGGGGCTGCGGATACGCAGTATTTT.

The chain uses TRBV7-8 and TRBJ1-1, with D maybe TRBD1 (5 bases). Trimming removed 5 bases at V and 0 bases at J, with 13 bases between. This CDR3 spans 15 amino acids. CDR1 is SGHVS, CDR2 FQNEAQ, per germline. Written as DNA, the CDR3 is TGTGCCAGCAGCCCCGGGGACGGATTGAACACTGAAGCTTTCTTT. It is translated as CASSPGDGLNTEAFF. Full variable domain (remainder filled in from reference TRBV7-8 and TRBJ1-1): GAGVSQSPRYKVAKRGQDVALRCDPISGHVSLFWYQQALGQGPEFLTYFQNEAQLDKSGLPSDRFFAERPEGSVSTLKIQRTQQEDSAVYLCASSPGDGLNTEAFFGQGTRLTVV.

The chain couples TRBV19 to TRBJ2-1; TRBD2 agrees at 9 bases. Trimming at V came to 5 bases and at J to 3 bases, leaving 8 bases not matched to a gene. The CDR3 sequence is 16 residues long. The germline CDR1 and CDR2 sequences are LNHDA and SQIVND (reference sequence). Written as DNA, the CDR3 is TGTGCCAGTAGTGGCTATTTAGCGGGAGTCTACAATGAGCAGTTCTTC. Translation gives CASSGYLAGVYNEQFF.

This chain connects TRBV29-1 to TRBJ2-7; the match to TRBD1 covers 7 bases. CDR1 and CDR2 from the germline V gene are SQVTM and ANQGSEA. V lost 4 bases, J lost 6 bases, and 12 bases stayed unmatched. This CDR3 is built from 14 residues. CDR3 in amino acids: CSVVSDRVPPEQYF. For the CDR3, the DNA is TGCAGCGTTGTTTCCGACAGGGTTCCACCCGAGCAGTACTTC.

The V call is TRBV20-1, the J call TRBJ2-3, with a possible D match to TRBD2 (5 bases). V shed 3 bases and J shed 6 bases, with 10 bases lying between them. Germline V gene lookup returns CDR1 DFQATT and CDR2 SNEGSKA (reference sequence). The CDR3 sequence is 12 residues long. Written as DNA, the CDR3 is TGCAGTGCTAGTTGGGAGTGGGATACGCAGTATTTT. This encodes CSASWEWDTQYF.

The J gene is TRBJ1-2, the V gene TRBV2, with D unclear. V lost 6 bases and J 6 bases, leaving 17 bases between the germline ends. Germline CDR1 is SNHLY and CDR2 is FYNNEI. This CDR3 is 14 amino acids long. CDR3 loop: CASSIVQSPNGYTF. The CDR3 coding sequence is TGTGCCAGCAGCATAGTACAGAGTCCAAATGGCTACACCTTC.

The chain links TRBV30 to TRBJ1-1, with unresolved D. Trimming removed 5 bases at V and 2 bases at J, with 6 bases between. Germline V gene lookup returns CDR1 GTSNPN and CDR2 SVGIG (reference sequence). The CDR3 is 11 residues long. CDR3 coding DNA: TGTGCCTGGGGAGGTAACACTGAAGCTTTCTTT. Amino acid sequence: CAWGGNTEAFF.

The chain uses TRBV2 and TRBJ2-7; 7 nucleotides match TRBD1. CDR1 SNHLY and CDR2 FYNNEI come from the germline V gene. The V gene end was trimmed by 6 bases and the J gene end by 13 bases; junction bases not matched to a gene: 12. This CDR3 region has 12 residues. The CDR3 sequence: CASSGDSGHPYF. As DNA, the CDR3 is TGTGCCAGCAGCGGGGACAGTGGGCACCCTTACTTC.

The rearrangement links TRBV6-5 to TRBJ1-1; a weak D match, TRBD1 (5 bases). Germline V gene lookup returns CDR1 MNHEY and CDR2 SVGAGI. The CDR3 runs to 14 residues. Trimming pared 7 bases from V and 1 base from J, leaving 13 bases between. CDR3 sequence (DNA): TGTGCCAGCACCGCAGGGTCCCCGAACACTGAAGCTTTCTTT. As protein: CASTAGSPNTEAFF.

This chain uses TRBV19 with TRBJ2-1; D tentatively reads TRBD1 or TRBD2 (6 bases each). The V gene lost 7 bases and the J gene lost 4 bases, with 11 bases spanning the gap. The V gene's germline CDR1 is LNHDA and CDR2 SQIVND (reference sequence). The CDR3 runs 13 residues. In DNA form, the CDR3 reads TGTGCCAGTACCAAAGGGGGGTACAATGAGCAGTTCTTC. Translation: CASTKGGYNEQFF.

The chain combines TRBV30 with TRBJ1-2; maybe TRBD1 (5 bases). V was pared by 4 bases and J by 7 bases, with 16 bases between. The CDR3 extends over 13 amino acids. Germline V gene lookup returns CDR1 GTSNPN and CDR2 SVGIG (reference sequence). CDR3: CAWISRVTSGYTF. CDR3 sequence (DNA): TGTGCCTGGATTTCCAGGGTAACCAGTGGCTACACCTTC.

This rearrangement joins TRBV19 to TRBJ1-1; D gene unclear. The CDR3 runs to 14 residues. The V and J ends lost 7 bases and 4 bases respectively, with 16 bases between them. The germline V gene has CDR1 LNHDA and CDR2 SQIVND (reference sequence). The CDR3 region has the DNA TGTGCCAGTACTACGACCCCTAGGAGCACTGAAGCTTTCTTT. This codes for CASTTTPRSTEAFF.

The chain carries TRBV7-2 and TRBJ2-5; D ambiguous. The CDR3 is made up of 13 amino acids. V shed 2 bases and J shed 5 bases, with 9 bases lying between them. Germline V gives CDR1 SGHTA, CDR2 FQGNSA. DNA for the CDR3: TGTGCCAGCAGCTTACAATTGGTGGAGACCCAGTACTTC. This translates into CASSLQLVETQYF.

The chain uses TRBV12-3 or TRBV12-4 and TRBJ1-1, with TRBD1 identical over 8 bases. The V gene end was trimmed by 6 bases and the J gene end by 6 bases; junction bases not matched to a gene: 6. The CDR3 extends over 13 amino acids. The CDR3 DNA is TGTGCCAGCAGCCCTGGACAGGGAGCTGAAGCTTTCTTT. Translation gives CASSPGQGAEAFF.

This chain links TRBV6-5 with TRBJ1-2; D unclear. Germline values: CDR1 MNHEY, CDR2 SVGAGI. The V gene lost 2 bases and the J gene lost 6 bases, with 10 bases spanning the gap. This CDR3 contains 13 residues. CDR3 bases: TGTGCCAGCAGTTACCGGGGAATGGATGGCTACACCTTC. Its protein is CASSYRGMDGYTF.

The genes are TRBV9 and TRBJ1-1, with 7 bases aligning to TRBD1. The CDR3 covers 14 residues. Trimming cost V 5 bases and J 3 bases; bases outside gene matches: 7. CDR1 and CDR2 (germline): SGDLS, YYNGEE. The CDR3 loop is CASSFTQGDTEAFF. CDR3 DNA: TGTGCCAGCAGTTTCACCCAGGGGGACACTGAAGCTTTCTTT.

The chain uses TRBV5-1 and TRBJ2-1; 8 bases agree with TRBD1. Germline CDR1 and CDR2: SGHRS and YFSETQ. CDR3 length: 14 residues. The trim removed 5 bases at V and 5 bases at J, leaving 6 bases unmatched. DNA for the CDR3: TGCGCCAGCAGGGGCACAGGGGGTAACAATGAGCAGTTCTTC. This gives the protein CASRGTGGNNEQFF.

The V call is TRBV4-1, the J call TRBJ2-7; TRBD2 aligns across 12 bases. The germline gives CDR1 MGHRA, CDR2 YSYEKL. The V and J ends lost 2 bases and 4 bases, in that order; junction bases with no gene match: 3. The CDR3 spans 15 residues. This chain's CDR3 is CASSQPTSGRYEQYF. For the CDR3, the DNA is TGCGCCAGCAGCCAACCCACTAGCGGGAGGTACGAGCAGTACTTC.

The genes are TRBV10-3 and TRBJ1-3; D uncertain. CDR1 and CDR2 from the germline V gene are ENHRY and SYGVKD. CDR3 length equals 15 residues. Trimming removed 3 bases from V and 0 bases from J, with 9 bases in between. In DNA, the CDR3 is TGTGCCATCAGTGATAGTCACAACTCTGGAAACACCATATATTTT. It encodes CAISDSHNSGNTIYF.

J is TRBJ2-3 and V is TRBV9; D gene unclear. Trimming took 0 bases from V and 6 from J, leaving 5 bases between them. This CDR3 region has 12 residues. The germline gives CDR1 SGDLS, CDR2 YYNGEE. The chain's CDR3 is CASSVDSDTQYF. DNA for the CDR3: TGTGCCAGCAGCGTAGACTCCGATACGCAGTATTTT.

This clone came up once. CDR3 in amino acids: CASSTGGDNRDKQFF. The CDR3 coding sequence is TGTGCCAGCAGTACAGGGGGAGACAATAGGGATAAGCAGTTCTTC. The chain recombines TRBV5-4 with TRBJ2-1, with TRBD1 matching over 8 bases. Germline CDR1 and CDR2: SGHNT and YYREEE (reference sequence). This CDR3 has 15 residues. Unmatched junction bases numbered 15, after V lost 5 bases and J lost 11 bases.

The chain joins TRBV11-2 to TRBJ1-3; 7 bases are a match to TRBD1. Germline-derived CDR1 and CDR2 are SGHAT and FQNNGV. After removal of 6 bases from V and 5 bases from J, the junction contained 4 bases not matched to a gene. This CDR3 has 13 amino acids. CDR3 residues: CASRRTGRNTIYF. In DNA form, the CDR3 reads TGTGCCAGCAGACGGACAGGAAGAAACACCATATATTTT.

This clone was seen more than once but under ten times. V gene TRBV2 combines with J gene TRBJ1-1, with D maybe TRBD1 (5 bases). CDR3 size: 13 residues. Germline CDR1 is SNHLY and CDR2 is FYNNEI. Trimming cost V 9 bases and J 0 bases, with 11 bases left between them. Here the CDR3 reads CARQVLMNTEAFF. As DNA, the CDR3 is TGTGCCAGACAGGTTCTCATGAACACTGAAGCTTTCTTT.

This chain uses TRBV10-3 with TRBJ1-2; D remains unclear. V dropped 4 bases and J dropped 13 bases, with 16 bases sitting between them. Germline V gene lookup returns CDR1 ENHRY and CDR2 SYGVKD. The length of the CDR3 is 12 residues. For the CDR3, the DNA is TGTGCCATCAGTGGGTTTCAAGTCCCTCCCACCTTC. This gives the protein CAISGFQVPPTF.

The chain employs TRBV6-5 and TRBJ2-1, with 7 nucleotides matching TRBD2. The germline CDR1 and CDR2 sequences are MNHEY and SVGAGI. Trimming at V came to 5 bases and at J to 9 bases, leaving 10 bases not matched to a gene. The length of the CDR3 is 14 residues. CDR3: CASSQRGGSIEQFF. The CDR3 nucleotides read TGTGCCAGCAGTCAGCGGGGTGGGAGCATTGAGCAGTTCTTC.

The chain employs TRBV2 and TRBJ2-1; 7 positions agree with TRBD2. J was trimmed by 1 base and V by 6 bases; bases with no gene match: 6. The germline V gene has CDR1 SNHLY and CDR2 FYNNEI. This CDR3 contains 15 residues. The CDR3, as DNA: TGTGCCAGCAGCCGAGCGGGGTTATCCTACAATGAGCAGTTCTTC. Its translation is CASSRAGLSYNEQFF.

This clone was picked up one time. The rearrangement links TRBV28 to TRBJ2-7; D could derive from TRBD1 or TRBD2 (5 bases each). The CDR3 loop spans 16 amino acids. Trimming cost V 6 bases and J 9 bases, with 27 bases left between them. Germline V gene data show CDR1 as MDHEN and CDR2 as SYDVKM. The CDR3 sequence is CASSPNAGANRQGQYF. In DNA, the CDR3 is TGTGCCAGCAGCCCTAATGCGGGCGCTAATCGTCAGGGGCAGTACTTC.

This clone has only one observation. The chain is built from TRBV9 and TRBJ2-1; 9 positions agree with TRBD2. The CDR3 extends over 15 amino acids. V was clipped by 3 bases and J by 6 bases; unmatched bases: 7. Germline CDR1 reads SGDLS; CDR2 reads YYNGEE. CDR3 amino acids: CASSARVAGANEQFF. The DNA for the CDR3 is TGTGCCAGCAGCGCAAGAGTAGCGGGAGCCAATGAGCAGTTCTTC.

The chain uses TRBV27 and TRBJ1-6; tentatively, D is TRBD1 (6 bases). V was cut by 5 bases and J by 6 bases, with 11 bases left in between. Germline-derived CDR1 and CDR2 are MNHEY and SMNVEV (reference sequence). The CDR3 has 14 residues. The DNA for the CDR3 is TGTGCCAGCAGTGCGTTCAGGGGTAATTCACCCCTCCACTTT. This codes for CASSAFRGNSPLHF.